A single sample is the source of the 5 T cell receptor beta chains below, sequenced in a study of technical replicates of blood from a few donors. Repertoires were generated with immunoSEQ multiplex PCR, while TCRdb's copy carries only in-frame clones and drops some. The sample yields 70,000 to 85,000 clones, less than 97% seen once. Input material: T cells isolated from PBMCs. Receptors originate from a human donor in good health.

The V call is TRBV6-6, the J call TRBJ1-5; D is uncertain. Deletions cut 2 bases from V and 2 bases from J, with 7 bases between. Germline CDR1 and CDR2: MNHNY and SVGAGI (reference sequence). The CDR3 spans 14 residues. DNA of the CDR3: TGTGCCAGCAGTTACGGAGGGCGCAATCAGCCCCAGCATTTT. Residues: CASSYGGRNQPQHF.

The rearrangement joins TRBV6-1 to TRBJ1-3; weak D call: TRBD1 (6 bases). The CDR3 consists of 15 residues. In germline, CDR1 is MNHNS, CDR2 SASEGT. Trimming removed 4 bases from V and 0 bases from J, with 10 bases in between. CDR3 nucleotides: TGTGCCAGCAGTGGCGGACAGTACTCTGGAAACACCATATATTTT. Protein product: CASSGGQYSGNTIYF.

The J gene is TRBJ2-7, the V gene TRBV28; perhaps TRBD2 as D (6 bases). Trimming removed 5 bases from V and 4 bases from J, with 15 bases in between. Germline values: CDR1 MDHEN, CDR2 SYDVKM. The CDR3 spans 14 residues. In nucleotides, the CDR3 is TGTGCCAGCAGTCCTCTAGGAGGGTTTTACGAGCAGTACTTC. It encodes CASSPLGGFYEQYF.

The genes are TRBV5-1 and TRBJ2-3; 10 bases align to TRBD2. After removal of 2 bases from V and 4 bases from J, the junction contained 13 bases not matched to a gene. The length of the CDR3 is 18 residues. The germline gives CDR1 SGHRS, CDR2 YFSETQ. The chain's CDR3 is CASSLFGLADLRADTQYF. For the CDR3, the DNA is TGCGCCAGCAGCTTATTCGGACTAGCGGACCTAAGGGCAGATACGCAGTATTTT.

The CDR3, as DNA: TGTGCCAGCAGCGGGGGGTTCGCAGATACGCAGTATTTT. Its protein product is CASSGGFADTQYF. V and J are TRBV2 and TRBJ2-3; 7 bases match TRBD2. The junction had 4 bases not matched to a gene; V was cut back by 6 bases and J by 4 bases. Germline V gives CDR1 SNHLY, CDR2 FYNNEI. CDR3 length: 13 residues.